The 17 T cell receptor beta chains presented below share a single source sample, sequenced in a study of graft-versus-host responses after intestinal transplantation. Some clones are missing from TCRdb's copy, which holds only in-frame ones; the method was immunoSEQ multiplex PCR. The data hold 25,000 to 35,000 clones, with approximately 80% observed a single time. Their target antigens are unknown. This sample comprised unstimulated CD8+ T cells sorted from spleen or lymph node cells, obtained before intestinal transplant. Receptors were obtained from a human donor who received an intestinal transplant.

The V gene is TRBV6-4, the J gene TRBJ2-3; D may be TRBD2 (7 bases). There are 17 residues in the CDR3. Germline values: CDR1 MRHNA, CDR2 SNTAGT. The V end was cut by 4 bases, the J end by 3 bases, with 20 bases between. CDR3 sequence: CASSADPPGGATDTQYF. DNA of the CDR3: TGTGCCAGCAGTGCGGACCCTCCGGGGGGCGCGACAGATACGCAGTATTTT.

The chain employs TRBV1 and TRBJ2-5; the tabulated D call, TRBD2, remains unverified against the DNA. TRBV1 is listed as a pseudogene. The CDR3 has 14 amino acids. CDR3 bases: TGCACCAGCAGCCAACAGCGGGAGGGAGAGACCCAGTACTTC. Translating gives CTSSQQREGETQYF.

The CDR3 spells CATADRDGFSNQPQHF. The DNA for the CDR3 is TGTGCCACCGCGGACAGGGATGGCTTTAGCAATCAGCCCCAGCATTTT. The chain uses TRBV28 and TRBJ1-5; 8 bases agree with TRBD1. The trim removed 10 bases at V and 0 bases at J, leaving 11 bases unmatched. CDR1 and CDR2 from the germline V gene are MDHEN and SYDVKM. The CDR3 has 16 amino acids.

This clone was observed a single time. The chain combines TRBV19 with TRBJ1-2, with 11 bases lining up with TRBD1. CDR3 size: 15 residues. Germline CDR1 is LNHDA and CDR2 is SQIVND (reference sequence). V was pared by 5 bases and J by 8 bases, with 10 bases of the junction left unmatched. The CDR3 DNA follows: TGTGCCAGTAGTTGGACAGGGGGCGCCCCTGGAGGCTACACCTTC. Its translation is CASSWTGGAPGGYTF.

Only a few counts were recorded for this clone. The chain has TRBV6-1 and TRBJ2-3; 7 nucleotides align to TRBD1. The junction had 7 bases not matched to a gene; V was cut back by 8 bases and J by 2 bases. This CDR3 is 14 amino acids long. The V gene's germline CDR1 is MNHNS and CDR2 SASEGT. The CDR3 DNA follows: TGTGCCAGCCACCGGGACAGCTTCACAGATACGCAGTATTTT. Its translation is CASHRDSFTDTQYF.

The V gene is TRBV5-4, the J gene TRBJ2-1; 7 positions agree with TRBD1. V shed 4 bases and J 5 bases; nucleotides not matched to a gene: 3. The CDR3 spans 13 residues. CDR1 and CDR2 (germline): SGHNT, YYREEE (reference sequence). This CDR3 reads CASSLDRDNEQFF. The CDR3 DNA follows: TGTGCCAGCAGCCTCGACAGGGACAATGAGCAGTTCTTC.

The chain uses TRBV7-9 and TRBJ2-7, with 11 nucleotides matching TRBD2. The J segment lost 2 bases and the V segment lost 0 bases, leaving 6 bases of the junction unmatched. The germline gives CDR1 SEHNR, CDR2 FQNEAQ (reference sequence). The CDR3 spans 17 residues. The CDR3 nucleotides are TGTGCCAGCAGCTTAGCTTCTAGCGGGAGGCTCACCTACGAGCAGTACTTC. Residues: CASSLASSGRLTYEQYF.

This sequence joins TRBV6-5 and TRBJ2-5; D is perhaps TRBD2 (5 bases). From germline, CDR1 is MNHEY and CDR2 SVGAGI. This CDR3 contains 14 residues. The ends were cut back, 2 bases at V and 5 bases at J, with 12 bases in the middle. CDR3 residues: CASSYNYGVETQYF. As DNA, the CDR3 is TGTGCCAGCAGTTACAACTACGGGGTTGAGACCCAGTACTTC.

This clone was picked up a small number of times. The gene calls are TRBV27 and TRBJ2-5, with D tentatively TRBD2 (5 bases). This CDR3 is built from 16 residues. The V gene's germline CDR1 is MNHEY and CDR2 SMNVEV (reference sequence). V shed 4 bases and J shed 2 bases, with 17 bases lying between them. CDR3 residues: CASSSPLWPGQETQYF. In DNA, the CDR3 is TGTGCCAGCAGTTCCCCGCTATGGCCGGGGCAAGAGACCCAGTACTTC.

The gene calls are TRBV21-1 and TRBJ2-4; the listed D gene, TRBD1, was not tested against the DNA. TRBV21-1 is described as a pseudogene. The CDR3 consists of 18 residues. DNA of the CDR3: TGTGCCAGCAGGACCCAAGATTTTCAGGGGGTAGCCAAAAACATTCAGTACTTC. This gives the protein CASRTQDFQGVAKNIQYF.

This clone occurred a few times. The chain uses TRBV5-1 and TRBJ2-7; D is perhaps TRBD2 (5 bases). Trimming shortened V by 5 bases and J by 0 bases, and 9 bases separated the two germline ends. In germline, CDR1 is SGHRS, CDR2 YFSETQ. There are 13 residues in the CDR3. The chain's CDR3 is CASRLRDSYEQYF. CDR3 DNA: TGCGCCAGCAGACTCCGGGACTCCTACGAGCAGTACTTC.

This clone was seen a handful of times. The chain couples TRBV7-6 to TRBJ2-7; weak D call: TRBD1 (5 bases). V shed 5 bases and J shed 4 bases, with 9 bases lying between them. This CDR3 contains 12 residues. From germline, CDR1 is SGHVS and CDR2 FNYEAQ. The CDR3 region has the DNA TGTGCCAGCAGCCACCAGGGATACGAGCAGTACTTC. This gives the protein CASSHQGYEQYF.

V and J are TRBV13 and TRBJ2-3; 12 positions match TRBD2. Germline assignment: CDR1 PRHDT and CDR2 FYEKMQ (reference sequence). Trimming at V came to 5 bases and at J to 4 bases, leaving 7 bases not matched to a gene. The CDR3 extends over 16 amino acids. The CDR3 DNA sequence: TGTGCCAGCAGCGAACTAGCGGGGGGTGCCCCAGATACGCAGTATTTT. Protein: CASSELAGGAPDTQYF.

This sequence joins TRBV7-9 and TRBJ2-2, with D uncertain. V lost 5 bases and J lost 6, with 4 bases in between. This CDR3 has 11 residues. Germline-derived CDR1 and CDR2 are SEHNR and FQNEAQ (reference sequence). CDR3 in amino acids: CASSLPGELFF. CDR3 nucleotide sequence: TGTGCCAGCAGCCTCCCCGGGGAGCTGTTTTTT.

The CDR3 DNA sequence: TGTGCCAGCAGTTTGGGGCTAACTAATGGCTACACCTTC. Its translation: CASSLGLTNGYTF. The chain couples TRBV28 to TRBJ1-2, with a weak D call TRBD1 (5 bases). Germline CDR1 is MDHEN and CDR2 is SYDVKM. V lost 3 bases and J 6 bases, leaving 11 bases between the germline ends. The CDR3 is 13 amino acids.

The rearrangement joins TRBV6-5 to TRBJ2-2; D may be TRBD1 (5 bases). The CDR3 runs to 15 residues. V was cut by 2 bases and J by 4 bases, with 11 bases left in between. Germline V gives CDR1 MNHEY, CDR2 SVGAGI. The chain's CDR3 is CASSYIRGPTGELFF. Here the CDR3 DNA reads TGTGCCAGCAGTTACATAAGGGGCCCCACCGGGGAGCTGTTTTTT.

The J gene is TRBJ1-4, the V gene TRBV15; D perhaps matches TRBD1 (6 bases). CDR1 is LNHNV and CDR2 is YYDKDF in the germline V gene (reference sequence). The CDR3 is 16 residues long. Trimming cost V 5 bases and J 2 bases, with 15 bases left between them. The CDR3 reads CATSSRAGATNEKLFF. CDR3 DNA: TGTGCCACCAGCTCACGCGCAGGGGCTACTAATGAAAAACTGTTTTTT.